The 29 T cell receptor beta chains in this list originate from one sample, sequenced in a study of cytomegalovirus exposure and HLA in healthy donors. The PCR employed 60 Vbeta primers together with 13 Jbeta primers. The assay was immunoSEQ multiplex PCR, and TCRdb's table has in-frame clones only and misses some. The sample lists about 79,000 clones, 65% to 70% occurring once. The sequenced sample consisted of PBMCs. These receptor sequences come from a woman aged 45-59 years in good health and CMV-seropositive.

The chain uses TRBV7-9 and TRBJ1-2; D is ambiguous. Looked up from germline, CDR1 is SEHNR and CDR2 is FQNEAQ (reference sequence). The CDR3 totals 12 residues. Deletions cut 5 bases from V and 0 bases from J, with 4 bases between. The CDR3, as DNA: TGTGCCAGCAGCCGGGCTAACTATGGCTACACCTTC. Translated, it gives CASSRANYGYTF.

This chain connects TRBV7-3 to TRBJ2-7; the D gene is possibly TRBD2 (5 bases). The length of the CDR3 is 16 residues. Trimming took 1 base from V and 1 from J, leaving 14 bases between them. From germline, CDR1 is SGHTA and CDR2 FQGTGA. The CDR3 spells CASSLKTGVQSYEQYF. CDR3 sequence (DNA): TGTGCCAGCAGCTTAAAGACCGGGGTACAATCCTACGAGCAGTACTTC.

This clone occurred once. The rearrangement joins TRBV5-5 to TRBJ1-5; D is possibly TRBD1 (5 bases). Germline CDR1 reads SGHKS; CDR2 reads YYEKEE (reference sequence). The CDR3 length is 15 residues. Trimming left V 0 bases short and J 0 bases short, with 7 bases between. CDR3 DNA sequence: TGTGCCAGCAGCTTGGCGACAGCTAGCAATCAGCCCCAGCATTTT. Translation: CASSLATASNQPQHF. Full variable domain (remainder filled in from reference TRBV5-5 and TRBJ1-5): DAGVTQSPTHLIKTRGQQVTLRCSPISGHKSVSWYQQVLGQGPQFIFQYYEKEERGRGNFPDRFSARQFPNYSSELNVNALLLGDSALYLCASSLATASNQPQHFGDGTRLSIL.

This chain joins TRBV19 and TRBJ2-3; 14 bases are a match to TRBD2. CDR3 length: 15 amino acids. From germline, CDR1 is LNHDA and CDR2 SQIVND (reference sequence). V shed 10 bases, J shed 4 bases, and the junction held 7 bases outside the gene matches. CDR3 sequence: CATRLAGGQADTQYF. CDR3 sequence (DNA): TGTGCCACTCGACTAGCGGGGGGGCAGGCAGATACGCAGTATTTT.

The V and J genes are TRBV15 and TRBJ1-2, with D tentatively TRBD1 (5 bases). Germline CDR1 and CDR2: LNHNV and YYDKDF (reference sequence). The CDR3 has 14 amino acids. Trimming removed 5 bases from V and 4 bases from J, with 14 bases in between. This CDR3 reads CATSGATQGYGYTF. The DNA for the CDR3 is TGTGCCACCAGCGGCGCCACGCAGGGCTATGGCTACACCTTC. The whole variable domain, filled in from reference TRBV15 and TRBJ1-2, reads DAMVIQNPRYQVTQFGKPVTLSCSQTLNHNVMYWYQQKSSQAPKLLFHYYDKDFNNEADTPDNFQSRRPNTSFCFLDIRSPGLGDTAMYLCATSGATQGYGYTFGSGTRLTVV.

The CDR3 loop is CASSLALFAQETQYF. The CDR3 DNA sequence: TGTGCCAGCAGCTTAGCCCTTTTCGCCCAGGAGACCCAGTACTTC. The chain has TRBV7-9 and TRBJ2-5; the D is unclear. The CDR3 sequence is 15 residues long. Germline loops: CDR1 SEHNR, CDR2 FQNEAQ (reference sequence). V lost 0 bases and J 5 bases, leaving 13 bases between the germline ends.

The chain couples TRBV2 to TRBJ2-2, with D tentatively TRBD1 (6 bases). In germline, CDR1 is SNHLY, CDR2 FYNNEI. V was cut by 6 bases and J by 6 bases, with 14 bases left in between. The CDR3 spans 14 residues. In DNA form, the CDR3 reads TGTGCCAGCAGATACATTAGGACAGCCGGGGAGCTGTTTTTT. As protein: CASRYIRTAGELFF. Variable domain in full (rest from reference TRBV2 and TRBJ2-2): EPEVTQTPSHQVTQMGQEVILRCVPISNHLYFYWYRQILGQKVEFLVSFYNNEISEKSEIFDDQFSVERPDGSNFTLKIRSTKLEDSAMYFCASRYIRTAGELFFGEGSRLTVL.

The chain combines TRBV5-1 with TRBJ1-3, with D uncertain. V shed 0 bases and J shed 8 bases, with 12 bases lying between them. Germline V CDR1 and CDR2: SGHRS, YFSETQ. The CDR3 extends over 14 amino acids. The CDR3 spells CASSLAGRGDTIYF. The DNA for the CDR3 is TGCGCCAGCAGCTTGGCCGGCCGGGGAGACACCATATATTTT.

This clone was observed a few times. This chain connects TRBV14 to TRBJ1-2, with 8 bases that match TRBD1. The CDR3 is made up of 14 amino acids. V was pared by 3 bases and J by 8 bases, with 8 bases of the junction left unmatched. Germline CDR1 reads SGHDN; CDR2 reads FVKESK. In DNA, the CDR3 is TGTGCCAGCAGCCAGTACAGGGGGTATCGAGGCTACACCTTC. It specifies CASSQYRGYRGYTF. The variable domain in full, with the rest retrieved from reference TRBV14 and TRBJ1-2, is EAGVTQFPSHSVIEKGQTVTLRCDPISGHDNLYWYRRVMGKEIKFLLHFVKESKQDESGMPNNRFLAERTGGTYSTLKVQPAELEDSGVYFCASSQYRGYRGYTFGSGTRLTVV.

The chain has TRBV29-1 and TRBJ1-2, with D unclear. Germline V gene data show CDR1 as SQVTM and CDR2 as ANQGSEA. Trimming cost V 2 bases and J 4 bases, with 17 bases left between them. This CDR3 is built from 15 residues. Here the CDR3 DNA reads TGCAGCGTTGAAAGTTTTGCAGGTATCGCCTATGGCTACACCTTC. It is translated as CSVESFAGIAYGYTF.

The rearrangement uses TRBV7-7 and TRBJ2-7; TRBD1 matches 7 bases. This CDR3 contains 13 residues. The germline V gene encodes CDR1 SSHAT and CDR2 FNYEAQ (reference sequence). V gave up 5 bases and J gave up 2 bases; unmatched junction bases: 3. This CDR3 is CASSRDSTYEQYF. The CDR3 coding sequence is TGTGCCAGCAGCCGGGACAGTACCTACGAGCAGTACTTC.

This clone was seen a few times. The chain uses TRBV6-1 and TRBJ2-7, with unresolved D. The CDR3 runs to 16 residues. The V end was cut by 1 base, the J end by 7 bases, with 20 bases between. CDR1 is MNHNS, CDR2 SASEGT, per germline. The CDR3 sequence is CASSEGGPERVREQYV. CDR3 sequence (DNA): TGTGCCAGCAGTGAAGGAGGACCCGAACGGGTGAGGGAGCAGTACGTC.

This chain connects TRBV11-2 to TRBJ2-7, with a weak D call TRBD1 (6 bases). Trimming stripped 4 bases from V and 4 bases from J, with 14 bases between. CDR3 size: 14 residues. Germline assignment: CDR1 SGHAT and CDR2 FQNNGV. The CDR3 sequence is CASSSLGTRYEQYV. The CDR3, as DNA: TGTGCCAGCAGCTCCCTCGGGACACGTTACGAGCAGTACGTC.

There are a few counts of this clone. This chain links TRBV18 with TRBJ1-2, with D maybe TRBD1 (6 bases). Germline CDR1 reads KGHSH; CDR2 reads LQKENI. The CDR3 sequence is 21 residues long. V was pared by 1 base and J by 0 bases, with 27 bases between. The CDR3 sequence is CASSPRIIESLRDTPNYGYTF. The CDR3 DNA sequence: TGTGCCAGCTCACCACGGATAATCGAATCTTTACGGGACACCCCTAACTATGGCTACACCTTC.

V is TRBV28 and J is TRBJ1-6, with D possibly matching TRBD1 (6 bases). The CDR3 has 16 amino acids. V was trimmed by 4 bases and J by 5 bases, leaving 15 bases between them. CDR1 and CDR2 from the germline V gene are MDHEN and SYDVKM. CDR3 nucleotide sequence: TGTGCCAGCAGTTCGGGGGGGGCCTTCCATAATTCACCCCTCCACTTT. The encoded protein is CASSSGGAFHNSPLHF.

This CDR3 reads CASASGVGGNQPQHF. CDR3 bases: TGCGCCAGCGCCTCGGGGGTGGGTGGCAATCAGCCCCAGCATTTT. The chain combines TRBV5-1 with TRBJ1-5, with D possibly TRBD1 on 5 matching bases. The germline CDR1 and CDR2 sequences are SGHRS and YFSETQ. Trimming took 7 bases from V and 2 from J, leaving 16 bases between them. The CDR3 spans 15 residues.

The CDR3 sequence is CASSLWGGSLDEQFF. DNA of the CDR3: TGTGCCAGCAGCTTGTGGGGGGGGAGTCTGGATGAGCAGTTCTTC. The chain uses TRBV5-5 and TRBJ2-1, with 7 bases aligning to TRBD2. The CDR3 is 15 amino acids. V lost 1 base and J lost 8; bases outside the gene matches: 9. Germline assignment: CDR1 SGHKS and CDR2 YYEKEE (reference sequence).

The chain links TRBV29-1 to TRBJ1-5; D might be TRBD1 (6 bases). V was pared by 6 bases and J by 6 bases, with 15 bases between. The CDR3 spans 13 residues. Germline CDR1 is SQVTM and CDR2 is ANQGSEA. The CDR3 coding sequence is TGCAGCGTGTTGAACAGGGCGGGTCAGCCCCAGCATTTT. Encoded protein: CSVLNRAGQPQHF.

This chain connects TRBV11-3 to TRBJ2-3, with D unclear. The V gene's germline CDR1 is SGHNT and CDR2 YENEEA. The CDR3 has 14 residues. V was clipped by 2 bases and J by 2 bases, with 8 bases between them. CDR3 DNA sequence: TGTGCCAGCAGCTTAAACATCCTCACAGATACGCAGTATTTT. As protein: CASSLNILTDTQYF.

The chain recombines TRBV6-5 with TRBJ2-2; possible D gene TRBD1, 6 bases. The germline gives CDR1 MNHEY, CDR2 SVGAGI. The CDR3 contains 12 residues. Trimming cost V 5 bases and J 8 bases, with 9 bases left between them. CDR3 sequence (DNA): TGTGCCAGCAGTACAGGGAAGGGGGAGCTGTTTTTT. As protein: CASSTGKGELFF.

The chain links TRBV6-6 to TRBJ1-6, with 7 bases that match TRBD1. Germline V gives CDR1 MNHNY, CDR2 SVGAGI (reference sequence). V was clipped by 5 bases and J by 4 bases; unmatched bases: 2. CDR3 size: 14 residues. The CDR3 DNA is TGTGCCAGCAGTGGGACAGCGTATAATTCACCCCTCCACTTT. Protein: CASSGTAYNSPLHF.

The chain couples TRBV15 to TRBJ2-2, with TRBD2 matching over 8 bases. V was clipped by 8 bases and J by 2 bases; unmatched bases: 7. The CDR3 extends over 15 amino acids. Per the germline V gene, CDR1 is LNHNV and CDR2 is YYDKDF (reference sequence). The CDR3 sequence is CATRRGGDNTGELFF. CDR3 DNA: TGTGCCACCCGTCGGGGGGGGGATAACACCGGGGAGCTGTTTTTT.

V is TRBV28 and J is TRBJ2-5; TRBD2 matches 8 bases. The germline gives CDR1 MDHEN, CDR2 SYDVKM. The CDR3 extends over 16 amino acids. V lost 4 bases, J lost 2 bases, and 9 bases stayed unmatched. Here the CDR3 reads CASSYSSAGGQETQYF. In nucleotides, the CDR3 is TGTGCCAGCAGTTACTCGTCTGCGGGGGGTCAAGAGACCCAGTACTTC.

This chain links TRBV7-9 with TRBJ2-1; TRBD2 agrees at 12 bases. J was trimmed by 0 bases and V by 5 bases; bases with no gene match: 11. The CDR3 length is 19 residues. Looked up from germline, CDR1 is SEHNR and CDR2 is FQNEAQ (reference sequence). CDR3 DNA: TGTGCCAGCAGCCAAGAATTGGGGACTAGCGGGTACTCCTACAATGAGCAGTTCTTC. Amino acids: CASSQELGTSGYSYNEQFF.

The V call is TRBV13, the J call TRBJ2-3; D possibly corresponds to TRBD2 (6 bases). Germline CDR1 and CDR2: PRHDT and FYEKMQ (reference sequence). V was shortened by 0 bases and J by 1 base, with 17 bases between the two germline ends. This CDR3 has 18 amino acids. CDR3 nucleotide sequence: TGTGCCAGCAGCTTAGGCTCCCCGAGACTAGGGGGCACAGATACGCAGTATTTT. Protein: CASSLGSPRLGGTDTQYF.

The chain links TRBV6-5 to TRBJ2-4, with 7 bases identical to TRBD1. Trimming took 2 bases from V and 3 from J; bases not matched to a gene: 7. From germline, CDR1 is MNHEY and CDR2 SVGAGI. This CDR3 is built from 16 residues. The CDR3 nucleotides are TGTGCCAGCAGTTACGCCGGGACAGTAGGCAAAAACATTCAGTACTTC. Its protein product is CASSYAGTVGKNIQYF.

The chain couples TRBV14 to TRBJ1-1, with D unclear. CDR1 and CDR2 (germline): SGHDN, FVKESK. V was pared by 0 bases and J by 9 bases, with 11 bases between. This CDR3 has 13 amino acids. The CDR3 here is CASSQEVEGKAFF. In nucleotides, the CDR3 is TGTGCCAGCAGCCAAGAGGTGGAGGGTAAAGCTTTCTTT.

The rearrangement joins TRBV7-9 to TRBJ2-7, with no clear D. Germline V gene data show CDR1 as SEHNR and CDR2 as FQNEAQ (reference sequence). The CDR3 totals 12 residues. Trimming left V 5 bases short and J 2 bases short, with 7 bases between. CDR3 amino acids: CASSPVTYEQYF. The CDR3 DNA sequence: TGTGCCAGCAGCCCGGTTACCTACGAGCAGTACTTC.

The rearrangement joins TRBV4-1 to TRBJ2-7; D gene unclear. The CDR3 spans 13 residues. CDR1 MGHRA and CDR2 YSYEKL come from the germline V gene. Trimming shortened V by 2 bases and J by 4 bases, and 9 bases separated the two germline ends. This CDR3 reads CASSQTEQYEQYV. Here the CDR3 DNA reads TGCGCCAGCAGCCAAACGGAGCAATACGAGCAGTACGTC.